This TCR beta chain was retrieved from a study of T cells in Graves' hyperthyroidism and ophthalmopathy. Trimming left V 5 bases short and J 8 bases short, with 10 bases between. In germline, CDR1 is MNHNY, CDR2 SVGAGI (reference sequence). The CDR3 contains 11 residues. RNA transcripts served as the template for amplifying TCR beta CDR3 regions. The TCR CDR3 was amplified in a first-round RT-PCR using the HTBI primer set. Each CDR3 protein gets one entry after TCRdb re-called the multiplex PCR reads with MiXCR. The table lists 800,000 or so distinct CDR3 sequences, roughly 40% of them singletons, with approximately 10% in the top ten.

Sequenced input: blood. The V gene is TRBV6-6, the J gene TRBJ2-7; D might be TRBD2 (5 bases). The TCR originated in a man aged 18 to 29 with Graves' hyperthyroidism. CDR3: CASSEAGKQYF. CDR3 coding DNA: TGTGCCAGCAGTGAAGCCGGGAAGCAGTACTTC.